This T cell receptor (beta chain) was identified in a study of shared clonotypes between healthy human individuals. V shed 4 bases and J shed 8 bases, with 21 bases lying between them. From germline, CDR1 is MDHEN and CDR2 SYDVKM. CDR3 length: 16 amino acids. Data came from immunoSEQ multiplex PCR; TCRdb stores just in-frame clones and leaves some out. Among about half a million clones listed, 79% were seen once. This clonotype was obtained from a woman aged 40 to 50 in good health. Some clones in this sample may be carry-over from other donors' samples. The gene calls are TRBV28 and TRBJ2-1; D gene unclear. Specimen: PBMCs. CDR3 residues: CASSSTFGNGFDEQFF. The CDR3 DNA is TGTGCCAGCAGTTCCACCTTTGGAAATGGGTTCGATGAGCAGTTCTTC.